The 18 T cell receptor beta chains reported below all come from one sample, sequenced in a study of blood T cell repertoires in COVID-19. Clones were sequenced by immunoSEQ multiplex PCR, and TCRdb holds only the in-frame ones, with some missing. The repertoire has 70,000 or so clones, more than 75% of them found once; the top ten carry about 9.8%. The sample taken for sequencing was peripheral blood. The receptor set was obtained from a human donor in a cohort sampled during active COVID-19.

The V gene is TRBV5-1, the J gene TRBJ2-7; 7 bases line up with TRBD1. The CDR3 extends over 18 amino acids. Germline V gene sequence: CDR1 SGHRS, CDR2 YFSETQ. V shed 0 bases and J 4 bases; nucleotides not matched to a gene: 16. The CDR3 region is CASSLGVGDRVTSYEQYF. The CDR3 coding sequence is TGCGCCAGCAGCTTGGGAGTCGGGGACAGAGTAACTTCTTACGAGCAGTACTTC.

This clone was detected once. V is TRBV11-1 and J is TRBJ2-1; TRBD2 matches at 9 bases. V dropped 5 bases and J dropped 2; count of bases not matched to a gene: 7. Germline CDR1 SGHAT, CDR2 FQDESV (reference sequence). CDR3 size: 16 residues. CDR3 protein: CASSDRTSDPYNEQFF. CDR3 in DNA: TGTGCCAGCAGCGACCGGACTAGCGACCCCTACAATGAGCAGTTCTTC.

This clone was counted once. Here the CDR3 reads CASSTPGLAGLYEQYF. The CDR3 DNA sequence: TGTGCCAGCAGTACCCCGGGACTAGCGGGACTATACGAGCAGTACTTC. This chain uses TRBV28 with TRBJ2-7; 13 bases agree with TRBD2. Trimming at V came to 5 bases and at J to 4 bases, leaving 8 bases not matched to a gene. The length of the CDR3 is 16 residues. Germline CDR1 reads MDHEN; CDR2 reads SYDVKM.

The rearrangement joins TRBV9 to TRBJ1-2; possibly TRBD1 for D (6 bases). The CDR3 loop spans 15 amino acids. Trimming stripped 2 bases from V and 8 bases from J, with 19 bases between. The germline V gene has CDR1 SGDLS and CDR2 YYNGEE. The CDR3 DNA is TGTGCCAGCAGCGTGCAGGGAGGGGGAAGAGAGGGCTACACCTTC. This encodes CASSVQGGGREGYTF.

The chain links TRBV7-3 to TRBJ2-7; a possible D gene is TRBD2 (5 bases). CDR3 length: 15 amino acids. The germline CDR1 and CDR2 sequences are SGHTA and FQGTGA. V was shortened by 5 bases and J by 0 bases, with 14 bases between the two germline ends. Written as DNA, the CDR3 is TGTGCCAGCAGCCACTCGCCGGGGAGCTCCTACGAGCAGTACTTC. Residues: CASSHSPGSSYEQYF.

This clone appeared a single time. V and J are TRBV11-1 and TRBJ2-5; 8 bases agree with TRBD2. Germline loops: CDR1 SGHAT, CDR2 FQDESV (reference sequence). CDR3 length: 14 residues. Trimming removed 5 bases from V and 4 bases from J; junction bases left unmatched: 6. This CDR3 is CASSQGTRTETQYF. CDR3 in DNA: TGTGCCAGCAGCCAAGGGACTAGGACAGAGACCCAGTACTTC.

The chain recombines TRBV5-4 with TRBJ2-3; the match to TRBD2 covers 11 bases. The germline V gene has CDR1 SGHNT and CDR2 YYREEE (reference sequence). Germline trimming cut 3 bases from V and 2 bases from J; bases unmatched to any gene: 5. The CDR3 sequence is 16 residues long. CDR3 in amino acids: CASSSGLAEFTDTQYF. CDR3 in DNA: TGTGCCAGCAGCTCGGGACTAGCGGAGTTCACAGATACGCAGTATTTT. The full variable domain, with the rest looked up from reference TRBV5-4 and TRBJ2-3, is ETGVTQSPTHLIKTRGQQVTLRCSSQSGHNTVSWYQQALGQGPQFIFQYYREEENGRGNFPPRFSGLQFPNYSSELNVNALELDDSALYLCASSSGLAEFTDTQYFGPGTRLTVL.

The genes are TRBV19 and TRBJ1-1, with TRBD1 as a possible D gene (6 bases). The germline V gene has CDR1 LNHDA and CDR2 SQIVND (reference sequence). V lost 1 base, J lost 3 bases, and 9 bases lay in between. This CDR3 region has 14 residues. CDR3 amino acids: CASSIGRGYTEAFF. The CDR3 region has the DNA TGTGCCAGTAGTATAGGAAGGGGGTACACTGAAGCTTTCTTT.

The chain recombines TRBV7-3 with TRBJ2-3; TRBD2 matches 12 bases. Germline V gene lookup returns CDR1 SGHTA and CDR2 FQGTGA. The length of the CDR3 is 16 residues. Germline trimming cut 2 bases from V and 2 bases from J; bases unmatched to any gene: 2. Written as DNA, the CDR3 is TGTGCCAGCAGCTTACTAGCGGGAGGGAACACAGATACGCAGTATTTT. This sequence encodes CASSLLAGGNTDTQYF.

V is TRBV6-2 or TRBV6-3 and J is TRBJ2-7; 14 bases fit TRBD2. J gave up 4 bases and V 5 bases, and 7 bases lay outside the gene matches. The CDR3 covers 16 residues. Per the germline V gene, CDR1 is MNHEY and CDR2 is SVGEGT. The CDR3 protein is CASSRPRLAGGYEQYF. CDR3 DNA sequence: TGTGCCAGCAGTCGACCGCGACTAGCGGGAGGGTACGAGCAGTACTTC.

The CDR3 DNA reads TGTGCCAGCAGCTTAGTTGGGGGGGGGAACACTGAAGCTTTCTTT. This codes for CASSLVGGGNTEAFF. The chain couples TRBV11-2 to TRBJ1-1; perhaps TRBD1 as D (5 bases). With 1 base removed from V and 1 base from J, the gap between germline ends came to 10 bases. Germline CDR1 is SGHAT and CDR2 is FQNNGV. There are 15 residues in the CDR3.

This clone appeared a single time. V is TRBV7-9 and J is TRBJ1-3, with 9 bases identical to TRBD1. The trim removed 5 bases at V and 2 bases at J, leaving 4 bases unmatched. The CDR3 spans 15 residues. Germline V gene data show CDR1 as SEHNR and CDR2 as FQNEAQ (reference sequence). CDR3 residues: CASSQRTGAGNTIYF. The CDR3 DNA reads TGTGCCAGCAGCCAGAGGACAGGGGCTGGAAACACCATATATTTT.

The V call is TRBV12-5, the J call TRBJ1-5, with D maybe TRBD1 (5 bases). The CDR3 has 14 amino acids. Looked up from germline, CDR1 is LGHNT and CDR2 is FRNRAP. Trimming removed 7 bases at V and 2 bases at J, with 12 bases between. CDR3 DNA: TGTGCTAGTGCCCAGGGTTCGGGCAATCAGCCCCAGCATTTT. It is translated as CASAQGSGNQPQHF. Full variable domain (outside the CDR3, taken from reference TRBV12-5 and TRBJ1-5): DARVTQTPRHKVTEMGQEVTMRCQPILGHNTVFWYRQTMMQGLELLAYFRNRAPLDDSGMPKDRFSAEMPDATLATLKIQPSEPRDSAVYFCASAQGSGNQPQHFGDGTRLSIL.

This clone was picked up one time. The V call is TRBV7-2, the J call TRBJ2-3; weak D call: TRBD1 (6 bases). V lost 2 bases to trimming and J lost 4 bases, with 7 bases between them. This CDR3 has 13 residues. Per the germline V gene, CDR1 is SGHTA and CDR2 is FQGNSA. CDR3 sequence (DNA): TGTGCCAGCAGCTTAAAGGGGGCAGATACGCAGTATTTT. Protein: CASSLKGADTQYF.

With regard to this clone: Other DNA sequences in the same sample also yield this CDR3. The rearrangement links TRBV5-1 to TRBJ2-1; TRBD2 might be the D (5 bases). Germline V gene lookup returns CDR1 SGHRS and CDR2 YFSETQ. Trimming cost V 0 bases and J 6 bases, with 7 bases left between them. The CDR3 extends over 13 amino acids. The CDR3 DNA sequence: TGCGCCAGCAGCTTGGGAGGGCCCAATGAGCAGTTCTTC. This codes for CASSLGGPNEQFF.

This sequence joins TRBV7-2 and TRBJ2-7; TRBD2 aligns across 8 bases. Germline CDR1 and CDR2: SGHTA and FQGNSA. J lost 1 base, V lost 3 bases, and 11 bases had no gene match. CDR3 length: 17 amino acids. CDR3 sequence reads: CASSFGVSRLASYEQYF. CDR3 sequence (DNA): TGTGCCAGCAGCTTTGGGGTGTCAAGACTAGCGTCCTACGAGCAGTACTTC.

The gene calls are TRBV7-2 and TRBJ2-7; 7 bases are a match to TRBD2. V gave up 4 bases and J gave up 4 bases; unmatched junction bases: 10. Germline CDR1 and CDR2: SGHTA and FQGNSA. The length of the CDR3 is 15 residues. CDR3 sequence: CASSSRGAGPYEQYF. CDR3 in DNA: TGTGCCAGCAGCTCCCGGGGAGCGGGACCTTACGAGCAGTACTTC.

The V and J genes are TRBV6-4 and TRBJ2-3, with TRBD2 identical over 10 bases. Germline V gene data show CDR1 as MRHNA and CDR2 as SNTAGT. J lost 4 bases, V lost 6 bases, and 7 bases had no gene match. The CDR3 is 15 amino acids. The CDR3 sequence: CASSPSGRVPDTQYF. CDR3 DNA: TGTGCCAGCAGCCCTAGCGGGAGAGTCCCAGATACGCAGTATTTT.